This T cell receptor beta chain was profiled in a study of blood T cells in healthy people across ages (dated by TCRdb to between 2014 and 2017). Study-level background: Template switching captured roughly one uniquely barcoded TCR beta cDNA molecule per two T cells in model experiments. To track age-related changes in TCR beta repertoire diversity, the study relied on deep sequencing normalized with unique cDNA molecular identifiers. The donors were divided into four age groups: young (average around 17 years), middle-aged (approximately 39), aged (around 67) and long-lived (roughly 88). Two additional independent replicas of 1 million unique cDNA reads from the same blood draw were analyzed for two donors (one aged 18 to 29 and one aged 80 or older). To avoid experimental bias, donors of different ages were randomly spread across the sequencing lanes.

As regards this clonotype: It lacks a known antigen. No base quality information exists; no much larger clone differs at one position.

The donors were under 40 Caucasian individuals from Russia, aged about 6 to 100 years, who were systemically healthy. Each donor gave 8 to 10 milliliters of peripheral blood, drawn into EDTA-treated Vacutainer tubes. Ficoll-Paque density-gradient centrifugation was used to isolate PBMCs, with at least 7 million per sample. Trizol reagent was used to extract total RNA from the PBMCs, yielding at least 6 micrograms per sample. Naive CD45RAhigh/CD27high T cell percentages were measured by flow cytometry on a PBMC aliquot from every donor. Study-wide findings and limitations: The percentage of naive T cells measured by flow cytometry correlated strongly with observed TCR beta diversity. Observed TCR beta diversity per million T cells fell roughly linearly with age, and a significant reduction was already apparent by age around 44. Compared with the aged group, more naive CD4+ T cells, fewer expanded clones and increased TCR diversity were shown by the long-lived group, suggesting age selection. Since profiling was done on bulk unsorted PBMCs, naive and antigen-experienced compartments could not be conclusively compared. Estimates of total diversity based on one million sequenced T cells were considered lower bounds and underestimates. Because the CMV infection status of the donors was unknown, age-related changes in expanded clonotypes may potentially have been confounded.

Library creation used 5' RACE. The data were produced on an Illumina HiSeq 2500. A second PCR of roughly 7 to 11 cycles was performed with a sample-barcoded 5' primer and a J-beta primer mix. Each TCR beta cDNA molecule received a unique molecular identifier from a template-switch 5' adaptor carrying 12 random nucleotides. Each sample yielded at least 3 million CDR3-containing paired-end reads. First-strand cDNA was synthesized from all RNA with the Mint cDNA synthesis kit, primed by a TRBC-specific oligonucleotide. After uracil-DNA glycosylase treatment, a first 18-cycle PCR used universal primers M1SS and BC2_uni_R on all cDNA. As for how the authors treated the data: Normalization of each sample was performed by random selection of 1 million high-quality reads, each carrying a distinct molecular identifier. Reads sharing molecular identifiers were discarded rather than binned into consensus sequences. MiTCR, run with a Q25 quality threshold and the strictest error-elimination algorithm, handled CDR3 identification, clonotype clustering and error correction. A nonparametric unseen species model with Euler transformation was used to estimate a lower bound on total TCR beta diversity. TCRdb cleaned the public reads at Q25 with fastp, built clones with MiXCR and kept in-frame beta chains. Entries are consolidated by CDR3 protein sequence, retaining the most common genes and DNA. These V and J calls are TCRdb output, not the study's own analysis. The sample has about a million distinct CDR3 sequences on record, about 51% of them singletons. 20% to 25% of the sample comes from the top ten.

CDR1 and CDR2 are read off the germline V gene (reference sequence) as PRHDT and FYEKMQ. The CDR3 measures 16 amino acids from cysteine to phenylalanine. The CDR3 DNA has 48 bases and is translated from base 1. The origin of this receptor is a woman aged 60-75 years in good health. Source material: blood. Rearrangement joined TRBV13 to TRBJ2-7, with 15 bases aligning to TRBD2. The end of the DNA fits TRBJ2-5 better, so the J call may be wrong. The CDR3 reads CASSRTSGRAQETQYF. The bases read TGTGCCAGCAGCCGGACTAGCGGGAGGGCCCAAGAGACCCAGTACTTC.